Below, 20 T cell receptor beta chains from the same sample are listed, as sequenced in a study of blood T cell repertoires in COVID-19. TCRdb's table, derived via immunoSEQ multiplex PCR, lists solely in-frame clones and lacks some. In the table there are 350,000 to 450,000 clones, roughly nine tenths of which are singletons. Sequencing was carried out using PBMCs or T cells enriched from blood (not recorded which). These receptor sequences come from a man aged 25 to 40 who had recovered from COVID-19.

The genes are TRBV2 and TRBJ2-5; 7 bases line up with TRBD1. Germline trimming cut 9 bases from V and 5 bases from J; bases unmatched to any gene: 9. This CDR3 spans 13 amino acids. The germline V gene has CDR1 SNHLY and CDR2 FYNNEI. CDR3 protein: CASKGQLMETQYF. The CDR3 DNA reads as TGTGCCAGTAAGGGACAGCTGATGGAGACCCAGTACTTC.

This clone turned up a few times. V usage is TRBV28 and J usage is TRBJ1-4; 8 bases are shared with TRBD1. The CDR3 totals 13 residues. Trimming cost V 8 bases and J 14 bases; bases outside gene matches: 13. CDR1 MDHEN and CDR2 SYDVKM come from the germline V gene. The CDR3 DNA is TGTGCCAGCCTCTCCGGGACAGGCTCTCGGCTGTTTTTT. Translation gives CASLSGTGSRLFF.

The V and J genes are TRBV6-5 and TRBJ1-2, with D maybe TRBD1 (6 bases). The CDR3 totals 15 residues. From germline, CDR1 is MNHEY and CDR2 SVGAGI. Trimming cost V 6 bases and J 3 bases, with 17 bases left between them. The CDR3 bases are TGTGCCAGCAGCAAGACAGGAAACCTAGACTATGGCTACACCTTC. Translating it yields CASSKTGNLDYGYTF.

The genes are TRBV9 and TRBJ2-1; maybe TRBD2 (6 bases). The CDR3 is 13 residues long. Germline-derived CDR1 and CDR2 are SGDLS and YYNGEE. The germline V and J ends were trimmed by 9 bases and 5 bases, with 15 bases remaining between them. This CDR3 is CAIGAAGNNEQFF. The DNA of the CDR3 is TGTGCCATTGGCGCGGCGGGAAACAATGAGCAGTTCTTC.

The V gene is TRBV20-1, the J gene TRBJ2-7; D is unresolved. Germline V CDR1 and CDR2: DFQATT, SNEGSKA (reference sequence). The length of the CDR3 is 11 residues. V was shortened by 0 bases and J by 3 bases, with 3 bases between the two germline ends. Here the CDR3 reads CSARDIYEQYF. CDR3 sequence (DNA): TGCAGTGCTAGAGATATCTACGAGCAGTACTTC.

The chain is built from TRBV10-3 and TRBJ1-3; D not resolved. The V end was cut by 10 bases, the J end by 0 bases, with 10 bases between. The CDR3 runs 13 residues. Germline V gene lookup returns CDR1 ENHRY and CDR2 SYGVKD. CDR3 sequence: CASQVYSGNTIYF. The CDR3 DNA reads as TGTGCCAGCCAGGTCTACTCTGGAAACACCATATATTTT.

This clone was recorded once. The chain employs TRBV4-1 and TRBJ1-1; TRBD1 aligns across 12 bases. Germline V gene sequence: CDR1 MGHRA, CDR2 YSYEKL. Trimming cost V 2 bases and J 3 bases; bases outside gene matches: 4. The CDR3 has 16 residues. The CDR3 spells CASSQSRDRGHTEAFF. CDR3 in DNA: TGCGCCAGCAGCCAAAGCCGGGACAGGGGGCACACTGAAGCTTTCTTT.

This clone was seen a single time. The V gene is TRBV14, the J gene TRBJ2-1, with 9 bases identical to TRBD2. Unmatched junction bases numbered 5, after V lost 3 bases and J lost 2 bases. This CDR3 is built from 16 residues. The germline V gene encodes CDR1 SGHDN and CDR2 FVKESK. CDR3: CASSQGLAVAYNEQFF. The CDR3 nucleotides are TGTGCCAGCAGCCAGGGACTAGCAGTCGCCTACAATGAGCAGTTCTTC.

The chain has TRBV27 and TRBJ2-1; TRBD1 aligns across 12 bases. This CDR3 contains 14 residues. The germline V gene encodes CDR1 MNHEY and CDR2 SMNVEV (reference sequence). J was trimmed by 9 bases and V by 6 bases; bases with no gene match: 6. CDR3 sequence reads: CASRGQGAVGEQFF. CDR3 coding DNA: TGTGCCAGCAGGGGACAGGGGGCAGTTGGTGAGCAGTTCTTC.

The CDR3 DNA sequence: TGTGCCAGCAGCCCCACACTAGCGGGAGCGATTGTCGCCGGGGAGCTGTTTTTT. This sequence encodes CASSPTLAGAIVAGELFF. The V call is TRBV3-1 (or the pseudogene TRBV3-2), the J call TRBJ2-2, with 11 bases identical to TRBD2. Unmatched junction bases numbered 13, after V lost 4 bases and J lost 6 bases. The length of the CDR3 is 18 residues. Germline CDR1 is LGHDT and CDR2 is YNNKEL (reference sequence).

V and J are TRBV25-1 and TRBJ1-1; 7 nucleotides match TRBD1. Germline CDR1 reads MGHDK; CDR2 reads SYGVNS. Trimming removed 6 bases from V and 0 bases from J; junction bases left unmatched: 1. There are 13 residues in the CDR3. In DNA, the CDR3 is TGTGCCAGCAGAACAGGGGTGAACACTGAAGCTTTCTTT. This codes for CASRTGVNTEAFF.

V gene TRBV4-1 combines with J gene TRBJ2-7; 9 bases fit TRBD1. The V and J ends lost 5 bases and 6 bases, in that order; junction bases with no gene match: 11. CDR1 is MGHRA, CDR2 YSYEKL, per germline. The CDR3 runs to 15 residues. CDR3 nucleotides: TGCGCCAGCAGCTCCCCAGGGACAGGGACGCGCGAGCAGTACTTC. Amino acids: CASSSPGTGTREQYF.

This clone has just one count. The chain combines TRBV15 with TRBJ1-2; D is perhaps TRBD1 (6 bases). From germline, CDR1 is LNHNV and CDR2 YYDKDF (reference sequence). This CDR3 has 16 residues. V was shortened by 0 bases and J by 4 bases, with 15 bases between the two germline ends. Here the CDR3 DNA reads TGTGCCACCAGCAGAGACAGGGGACCCAACCCCTATGGCTACACCTTC. Its protein product is CATSRDRGPNPYGYTF. The full variable domain, its missing parts supplied by reference TRBV15 and TRBJ1-2, is DAMVIQNPRYQVTQFGKPVTLSCSQTLNHNVMYWYQQKSSQAPKLLFHYYDKDFNNEADTPDNFQSRRPNTSFCFLDIRSPGLGDTAMYLCATSRDRGPNPYGYTFGSGTRLTVV.

In this sample, this clone turned up a few times. The chain is built from TRBV28 and TRBJ2-2; the match to TRBD1 covers 8 bases. V trimming: 6 bases; J trimming: 0 bases; junction bases outside the gene matches: 3. This CDR3 has 15 amino acids. CDR1 is MDHEN, CDR2 SYDVKM, per germline. This CDR3 reads CASSTGGTNTGELFF. CDR3 sequence (DNA): TGTGCCAGCAGCACAGGGGGAACGAACACCGGGGAGCTGTTTTTT. The whole variable domain, filled in from reference TRBV28 and TRBJ2-2, reads DVKVTQSSRYLVKRTGEKVFLECVQDMDHENMFWYRQDPGLGLRLIYFSYDVKMKEKGDIPEGYSVSREKKERFSLILESASTNQTSMYLCASSTGGTNTGELFFGEGSRLTVL.

V and J are TRBV4-1 and TRBJ1-2; the D is unclear. V lost 0 bases to trimming and J lost 2 bases, with 10 bases between them. The CDR3 sequence is 15 residues long. Germline V lookup: CDR1 MGHRA, CDR2 YSYEKL. For the CDR3, the DNA is TGCGCCAGCAGCCAAGAGGCAGTCTCAAACTATGGCTACACCTTC. Translated: CASSQEAVSNYGYTF.

The gene calls are TRBV19 and TRBJ1-2; TRBD1 agrees at 10 bases. Germline V gene sequence: CDR1 LNHDA, CDR2 SQIVND (reference sequence). The CDR3 totals 12 residues. The J segment lost 9 bases and the V segment lost 10 bases, leaving 8 bases of the junction unmatched. In DNA, the CDR3 is TGTGCCACGAGACAGGGGGCTGGTAGCTACACCTTC. Translated: CATRQGAGSYTF.

The chain couples TRBV12-3 or TRBV12-4 to TRBJ1-3, with D hard to call. The V end lost 6 bases, the J end lost 3 bases, and 6 bases lay between the germline ends. This CDR3 comprises 12 residues. The CDR3 here is CASRNSGNTIYF. CDR3 DNA: TGTGCCAGCAGGAATAGTGGAAACACCATATATTTT.

The chain links TRBV19 to TRBJ2-7; the D gene is possibly TRBD1 (5 bases). CDR1 and CDR2 from the germline V gene are LNHDA and SQIVND (reference sequence). The CDR3 spans 13 residues. The V end lost 4 bases, the J end lost 3 bases, and 10 bases lay between the germline ends. The CDR3 nucleotides read TGTGCCAGTAGTAAGACAGATATCTACGAGCAGTACTTC. Residues: CASSKTDIYEQYF. The full variable domain, its missing parts supplied by reference TRBV19 and TRBJ2-7, is DGGITQSPKYLFRKEGQNVTLSCEQNLNHDAMYWYRQDPGQGLRLIYYSQIVNDFQKGDIAEGYSVSREKKESFPLTVTSAQKNPTAFYLCASSKTDIYEQYFGPGTRLTVT.

This clone was seen only a few times. The chain couples TRBV11-3 to TRBJ1-1; no definite D call. The CDR3 is made up of 14 amino acids. With 5 bases removed from V and 1 base from J, the gap between germline ends came to 11 bases. Germline V gene lookup returns CDR1 SGHNT and CDR2 YENEEA. The DNA of the CDR3 is TGTGCCAGCAGCCGGGAGGGCTCGAACACTGAAGCTTTCTTT. This gives the protein CASSREGSNTEAFF.

The CDR3 sequence is CASKQGEISNEKLFF. CDR3 sequence (DNA): TGTGCCAGCAAGCAGGGGGAAATTAGTAATGAAAAACTGTTTTTT. The rearrangement uses TRBV5-5 and TRBJ1-4; 7 bases agree with TRBD1. Germline V gene data show CDR1 as SGHKS and CDR2 as YYEKEE (reference sequence). The CDR3 runs 15 residues. The ends lost 6 bases at V and 4 bases at J; junction bases unmatched: 9.